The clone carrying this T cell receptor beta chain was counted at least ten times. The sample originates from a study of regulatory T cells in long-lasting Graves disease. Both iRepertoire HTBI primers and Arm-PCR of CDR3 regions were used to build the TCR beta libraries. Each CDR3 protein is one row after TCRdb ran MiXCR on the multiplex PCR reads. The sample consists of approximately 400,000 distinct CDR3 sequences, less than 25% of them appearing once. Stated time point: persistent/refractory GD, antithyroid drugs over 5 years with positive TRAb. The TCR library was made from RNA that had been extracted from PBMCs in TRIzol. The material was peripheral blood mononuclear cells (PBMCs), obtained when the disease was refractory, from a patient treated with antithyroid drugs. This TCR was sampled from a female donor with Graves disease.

CDR3 residues: CASSSPDSLNTEAFF. CDR3 nucleotide sequence: TGTGCCAGCAGCTCCCCCGACAGCCTGAACACTGAAGCTTTCTTT. The V gene is TRBV5-8, the J gene TRBJ1-1; a possible D gene is TRBD1 (5 bases). V lost 3 bases and J lost 0, with 12 bases in between. The length of the CDR3 is 15 residues. Germline V gene data show CDR1 as SGHTS and CDR2 as YDEGEE.